The next 22 T cell receptor beta chains were all read from a single sample in a study of blood T cell repertoires in COVID-19. TCRdb's copy holds only in-frame clones and misses some; the assay was immunoSEQ multiplex PCR. The sample lists some 220,000 clones, roughly 84% occurring once. Source material: peripheral blood. These receptors were obtained from a man aged 50-60 years who had recovered from COVID-19.

This sequence joins TRBV30 and TRBJ1-1; D may be TRBD1 (5 bases). The CDR3 length is 12 residues. The germline CDR1 and CDR2 sequences are GTSNPN and SVGIG (reference sequence). The V and J ends lost 3 bases and 5 bases respectively, with 10 bases between them. In DNA, the CDR3 is TGTGCCTGGAGCTGGGGGGGAACTGAAGCTTTCTTT. It codes for CAWSWGGTEAFF.

This clone showed up just once. The J gene is TRBJ2-1, the V gene TRBV27, with 15 positions matching TRBD2. J was trimmed by 6 bases and V by 4 bases; bases with no gene match: 4. The CDR3 totals 16 residues. Germline lookup yields CDR1 MNHEY and CDR2 SMNVEV (reference sequence). CDR3 nucleotides: TGTGCCAGCAGTTCCCGGACTAGCGGGAGGGCCAATGAGCAGTTCTTC. This gives the protein CASSSRTSGRANEQFF.

The rearrangement joins TRBV5-1 to TRBJ2-7; 7 nucleotides line up with TRBD2. The V gene's germline CDR1 is SGHRS and CDR2 YFSETQ. This CDR3 has 16 amino acids. V lost 0 bases and J lost 0; bases outside the gene matches: 6. This CDR3 reads CASSLAFSGGSYEQYF. CDR3 nucleotides: TGCGCCAGCAGCTTGGCTTTTTCGGGGGGCTCCTACGAGCAGTACTTC.

This clone was found a few times. V usage is TRBV28 and J usage is TRBJ2-5; no reliable D call. Trimming removed 3 bases from V and 5 bases from J, with 7 bases in between. The germline V gene has CDR1 MDHEN and CDR2 SYDVKM. This CDR3 is built from 12 residues. The CDR3 DNA follows: TGTGCCAGCAGTTTCCGGCGGGAGACCCAGTACTTC. Translated: CASSFRRETQYF.

The chain carries TRBV7-2 and TRBJ1-6, with D tentatively TRBD1 (6 bases). V lost 1 base and J 9 bases, leaving 16 bases between the germline ends. The CDR3 consists of 16 residues. The germline V gene encodes CDR1 SGHTA and CDR2 FQGNSA. The CDR3 coding sequence is TGTGCCAGCAGCTTAGAGGGGGGGGAGACTGGTTCACCCCTCCACTTT. It encodes CASSLEGGETGSPLHF.

This chain uses TRBV21-1 with TRBJ2-1; the listed D gene, TRBD2, was not tested against the DNA. TRBV21-1 is a recognized pseudogene. The CDR3 consists of 16 residues. The CDR3 reads CASSPLTSGSYNEQFF. CDR3 coding DNA: TGTGCCAGCAGCCCTTTGACTAGCGGCTCCTACAATGAGCAGTTCTTC.

This clone appeared a few times. The rearrangement links TRBV5-8 to TRBJ1-5, with D perhaps matching TRBD1 (6 bases). Trimming removed 2 bases from V and 3 bases from J, with 12 bases in between. Germline V gives CDR1 SGHTS, CDR2 YDEGEE. This CDR3 region has 15 residues. The CDR3 DNA reads as TGTGCCAGCAGCTTAGCAGGGGCTCTCAATCAGCCCCAGCATTTT. Amino acids: CASSLAGALNQPQHF.

V gene TRBV28 combines with J gene TRBJ2-7; a possible D gene is TRBD2 (7 bases). Germline values: CDR1 MDHEN, CDR2 SYDVKM. V was pared by 6 bases and J by 4 bases, with 16 bases between. The CDR3 contains 14 residues. Written as DNA, the CDR3 is TGTGCCAGCAGACAAGGGGGGGAAGCTTACGAGCAGTACTTC. Protein product: CASRQGGEAYEQYF.

Here the CDR3 reads CASSSFKARGQGLYEQYF. The CDR3 DNA reads TGTGCCAGCAGCTCGTTCAAGGCCCGGGGACAGGGCTTGTACGAGCAGTACTTC. The chain combines TRBV13 with TRBJ2-7; 9 bases are shared with TRBD1. CDR3 length: 18 residues. Germline trimming cut 4 bases from V and 4 bases from J; bases unmatched to any gene: 17. CDR1 PRHDT and CDR2 FYEKMQ come from the germline V gene (reference sequence).

This chain links TRBV21-1 with TRBJ1-5. TRBV21-1 is noted as a pseudogene. The CDR3 contains 16 residues. The CDR3 coding sequence is TGTGCCAGCAGAAAATATGGGAGGAGGGGAAGTCAGCCCCAGCATTTT. Protein: CASRKYGRRGSQPQHF.

Concerning this clone itself: One end of the junction fails to match germline, which may point to a read error. The chain couples TRBV28 to TRBJ2-1, with TRBD1 identical over 9 bases. CDR1 and CDR2 (germline): MDHEN, SYDVKM. The CDR3 is 13 residues long. CDR3 sequence: CASRPPYRGPPVF. CDR3 DNA sequence: TGTGCCAGCAGGCCACCATACAGGGGGCCCCCGGTCTTC.

This clone was picked up a small number of times. The chain recombines TRBV10-1 with TRBJ2-3; TRBD2 matches at 8 bases. CDR3 length equals 15 residues. V trimming: 2 bases; J trimming: 1 base; junction bases outside the gene matches: 2. Germline CDR1 WNHNN, CDR2 SYGVQD (reference sequence). CDR3 sequence reads: CASSEGAGGTDTQYF. The CDR3 bases are TGCGCCAGCAGTGAGGGAGCGGGAGGCACAGATACGCAGTATTTT.

The chain links TRBV19 to TRBJ1-3, with TRBD1 identical over 7 bases. V gave up 3 bases and J gave up 0 bases; unmatched junction bases: 8. From germline, CDR1 is LNHDA and CDR2 SQIVND (reference sequence). The CDR3 runs to 17 residues. The CDR3 sequence: CASSMNRGSISGNTIYF. The DNA of the CDR3 is TGTGCCAGTAGTATGAACAGGGGATCTATCTCTGGAAACACCATATATTTT.

This rearrangement joins TRBV28 to TRBJ2-7, with 13 bases aligning to TRBD2. The CDR3 is 14 amino acids. Germline CDR1 MDHEN, CDR2 SYDVKM. V dropped 6 bases and J dropped 2; count of bases not matched to a gene: 1. The CDR3 coding sequence is TGTGCCAGCAGGGGGACTAGCGGGGCCTACGAGCAGTACTTC. Translation: CASRGTSGAYEQYF. The full variable domain, with the rest looked up from reference TRBV28 and TRBJ2-7, is DVKVTQSSRYLVKRTGEKVFLECVQDMDHENMFWYRQDPGLGLRLIYFSYDVKMKEKGDIPEGYSVSREKKERFSLILESASTNQTSMYLCASRGTSGAYEQYFGPGTRLTVT.

The chain recombines TRBV30 with TRBJ2-1, with TRBD2 matching 13 bases. With V trimmed by 6 bases and J by 5 bases, 4 bases remained unmatched. Germline loops: CDR1 GTSNPN, CDR2 SVGIG (reference sequence). The CDR3 covers 14 residues. CDR3 in amino acids: CACLTSGRNNEQFF. CDR3 coding DNA: TGTGCCTGTTTGACTAGCGGGAGGAACAATGAGCAGTTCTTC.

This chain connects TRBV11-3 to TRBJ2-2; 13 bases line up with TRBD2. This CDR3 contains 15 residues. The trim removed 5 bases at V and 5 bases at J, leaving 2 bases unmatched. Germline CDR1 is SGHNT and CDR2 is YENEEA. CDR3 region: CASSRLAGGTGELFF. The DNA for the CDR3 is TGTGCCAGCAGCCGACTAGCGGGAGGTACCGGGGAGCTGTTTTTT.

The V call is TRBV1, the J call TRBJ2-1; no DNA check was done on the table's D call, TRBD2. TRBV1 is given as a pseudogene. This CDR3 is built from 18 residues. The CDR3 is CTSSQPPPGLAGRVEQFF. In DNA form, the CDR3 reads TGCACCAGCAGCCAACCGCCCCCAGGACTAGCGGGAAGAGTTGAGCAGTTCTTC.

The chain joins TRBV4-2 to TRBJ2-3; 11 bases map to TRBD2. This CDR3 is 14 amino acids long. The ends lost 3 bases at V and 9 bases at J; junction bases unmatched: 5. Germline-derived CDR1 and CDR2 are LGHNA and YNFKEQ. CDR3: CASSQASGRRTQYF. The CDR3 bases are TGTGCCAGCAGCCAGGCTAGCGGGAGGCGGACGCAGTATTTT.

The J gene is TRBJ1-5, the V gene TRBV19, with D perhaps TRBD1 (6 bases). Between the trimmed V and J ends, which lost 3 bases and 2 bases, there was a span of 17 bases. The CDR3 contains 17 residues. In germline, CDR1 is LNHDA, CDR2 SQIVND (reference sequence). The CDR3 reads CASSIHRKGVGNQPQHF. The CDR3 nucleotides are TGTGCCAGTAGTATTCATCGGAAGGGGGTTGGCAATCAGCCCCAGCATTTT.

This chain connects TRBV28 to TRBJ1-2; 8 bases agree with TRBD1. Germline V lookup: CDR1 MDHEN, CDR2 SYDVKM. The V segment lost 5 bases and the J segment 4 bases; nucleotides outside the gene matches: 6. This CDR3 is 14 amino acids long. CDR3 DNA sequence: TGTGCCAGCAGTCTCCGACAGGGGACCTATGGCTACACCTTC. Protein product: CASSLRQGTYGYTF.

V usage is TRBV11-2 and J usage is TRBJ2-2; 7 bases fit TRBD1. V dropped 9 bases and J dropped 0; count of bases not matched to a gene: 10. Germline V lookup: CDR1 SGHAT, CDR2 FQNNGV. The CDR3 is 16 residues long. CDR3 DNA sequence: TGTGCCAGTACTAAAACCGGGACAGCGAACACCGGGGAGCTGTTTTTT. Protein: CASTKTGTANTGELFF. The variable domain in full, with the rest retrieved from reference TRBV11-2 and TRBJ2-2, is EAGVAQSPRYKIIEKRQSVAFWCNPISGHATLYWYQQILGQGPKLLIQFQNNGVVDDSQLPKDRFSAERLKGVDSTLKIQPAKLEDSAVYLCASTKTGTANTGELFFGEGSRLTVL.

The chain couples TRBV7-9 to TRBJ1-2; D is ambiguous. Germline-derived CDR1 and CDR2 are SEHNR and FQNEAQ (reference sequence). V was clipped by 4 bases and J by 7 bases, with 13 bases between them. The CDR3 sequence is 13 residues long. CDR3 residues: CASSSSQVSGYTF. In DNA form, the CDR3 reads TGTGCCAGCAGCTCCAGTCAGGTCTCTGGCTACACCTTC.